The clone carrying this T cell receptor beta chain was seen repeatedly, ten times or more. Its target is unknown. CDR3 length: 15 amino acids. J was trimmed by 2 bases and V by 4 bases; bases with no gene match: 6. Germline V CDR1 and CDR2: MNHEY, SMNVEV (reference sequence). TCRdb reprocessed the multiplex PCR reads with MiXCR, giving one entry per CDR3 protein. The table includes more than 20,000 distinct CDR3 sequences, less than 25% detected once. The data derive from a study of breast tumors, draining lymph nodes, adjacent tissues. General study points: Compared with lymph nodes, tumors were less diverse; compared with nontumor tissue, more. The lymph node origin of tumor T cells was framed as consistent with a hypothesis, not demonstrated.

The chain couples TRBV27 to TRBJ2-7, with 9 bases that match TRBD2. The TCR comes from a female donor with breast cancer. Some clones in this sample may be carry-over from other donors' samples. Sequencing input: breast tumor tissue. The CDR3 DNA follows: TGTGCCAGCAGTTCCCCCCTAGCGGGACCCTACGAGCAGTACTTC. This codes for CASSSPLAGPYEQYF.